This T cell receptor (beta chain) was identified during a study of beta chain features in type 1 diabetes. Central memory, naive, regulatory and stem cell-like memory CD4+ cells were sorted by CD45RO/CCR7/CD25/CD127/CD95/CD27. Purity (above 95%) was reached by all sorted populations. Expressed TCRB transcripts were sequenced because the entire RNA isolate underwent reverse transcription. Clones were sequenced by immunoSEQ multiplex PCR, and TCRdb holds only the in-frame ones, with some missing. In the table there are 680,000 or so clones, over 10% of which are singletons. Study findings and constraints: cDNA sequencing could over-represent cells with high TCR expression. Among all four CD4+ subsets, Type 1 diabetes patients had TCRB CDR3s that were moderately but significantly shorter.

This clone was detected only a few times. What it binds is unknown. The CDR3 runs 14 residues. Germline loops: CDR1 SGDLS, CDR2 YYNGEE. V dropped 0 bases and J dropped 4 bases, with 10 bases sitting between them. The chain joins TRBV9 to TRBJ1-1; tentatively, D is TRBD1 (5 bases). The source is a young man with type 1 diabetes. Material for sequencing was naive CD4+ T cells from blood. The chain's CDR3 is CASSVALRATEAFF. CDR3 sequence (DNA): TGTGCCAGCAGCGTAGCTCTCAGGGCCACTGAAGCTTTCTTT.